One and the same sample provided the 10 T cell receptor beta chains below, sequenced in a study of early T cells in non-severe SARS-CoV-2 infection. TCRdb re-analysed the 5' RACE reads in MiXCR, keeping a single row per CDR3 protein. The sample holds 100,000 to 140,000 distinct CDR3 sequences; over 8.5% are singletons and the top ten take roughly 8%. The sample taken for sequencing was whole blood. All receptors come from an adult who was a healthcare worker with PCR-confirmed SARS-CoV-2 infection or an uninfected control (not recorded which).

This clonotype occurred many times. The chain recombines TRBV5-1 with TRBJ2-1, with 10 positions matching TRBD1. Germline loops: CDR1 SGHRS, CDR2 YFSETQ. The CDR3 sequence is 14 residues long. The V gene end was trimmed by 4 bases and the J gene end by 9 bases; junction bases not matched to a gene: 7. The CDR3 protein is CASSLPDRGSEQFF. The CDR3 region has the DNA TGCGCCAGCAGCCTACCGGACAGGGGGAGTGAGCAGTTCTTC.

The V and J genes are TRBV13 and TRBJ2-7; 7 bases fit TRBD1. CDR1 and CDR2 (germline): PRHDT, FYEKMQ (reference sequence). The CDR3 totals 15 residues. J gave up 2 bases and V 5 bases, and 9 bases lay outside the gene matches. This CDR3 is CASSPNRGRTYEQYF. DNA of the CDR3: TGTGCCAGCAGCCCAAACAGGGGTCGAACCTACGAGCAGTACTTC. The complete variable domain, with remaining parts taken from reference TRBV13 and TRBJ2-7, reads AAGVIQSPRHLIKEKRETATLKCYPIPRHDTVYWYQQGPGQDPQFLISFYEKMQSDKGSIPDRFSAQQFSDYHSELNMSSLELGDSALYFCASSPNRGRTYEQYFGPGTRLTVT.

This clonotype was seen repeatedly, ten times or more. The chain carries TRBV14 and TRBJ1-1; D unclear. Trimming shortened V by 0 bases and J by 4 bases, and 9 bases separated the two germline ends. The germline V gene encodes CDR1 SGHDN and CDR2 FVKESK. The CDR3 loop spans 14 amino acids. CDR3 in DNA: TGTGCCAGCAGCCAAGATTTATCGGGCACTGAAGCTTTCTTT. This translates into CASSQDLSGTEAFF.

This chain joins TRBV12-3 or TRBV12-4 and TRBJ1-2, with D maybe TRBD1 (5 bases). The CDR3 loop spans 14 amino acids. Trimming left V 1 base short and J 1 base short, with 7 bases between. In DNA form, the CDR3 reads TGTGCCAGCAGTTTAGGGGGCAGTAACTATGGCTACACCTTC. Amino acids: CASSLGGSNYGYTF.

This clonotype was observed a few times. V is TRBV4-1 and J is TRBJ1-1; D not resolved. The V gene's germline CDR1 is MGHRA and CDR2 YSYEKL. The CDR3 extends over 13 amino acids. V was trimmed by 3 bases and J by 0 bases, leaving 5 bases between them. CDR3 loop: CASSQPMNTEAFF. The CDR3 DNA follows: TGCGCCAGCAGCCAGCCCATGAACACTGAAGCTTTCTTT.

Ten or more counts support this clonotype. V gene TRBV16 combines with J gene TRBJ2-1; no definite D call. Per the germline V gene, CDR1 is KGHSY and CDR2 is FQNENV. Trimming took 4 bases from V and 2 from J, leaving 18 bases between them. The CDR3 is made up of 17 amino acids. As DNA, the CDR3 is TGTGCCAGCAGCCCCCCTTTGGGCGTACAGACCTACAATGAGCAGTTCTTC. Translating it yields CASSPPLGVQTYNEQFF.

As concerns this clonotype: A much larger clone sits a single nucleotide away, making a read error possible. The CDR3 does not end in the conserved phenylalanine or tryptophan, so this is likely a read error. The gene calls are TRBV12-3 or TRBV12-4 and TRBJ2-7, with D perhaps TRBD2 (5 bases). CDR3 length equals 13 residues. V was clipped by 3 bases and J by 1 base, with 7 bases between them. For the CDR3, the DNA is TGTGCCAGCAGTTTGGCGGGTTCCTACGAGCAGTACATC. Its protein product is CASSLAGSYEQYI.

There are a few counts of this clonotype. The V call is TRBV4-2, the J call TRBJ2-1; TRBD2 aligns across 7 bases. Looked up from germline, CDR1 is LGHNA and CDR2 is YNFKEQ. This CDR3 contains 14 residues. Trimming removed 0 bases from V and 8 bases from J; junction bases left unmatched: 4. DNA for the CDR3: TGTGCCAGCAGCCAAGACCCTAGCGGCGATGAGCAGTTCTTC. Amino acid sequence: CASSQDPSGDEQFF.

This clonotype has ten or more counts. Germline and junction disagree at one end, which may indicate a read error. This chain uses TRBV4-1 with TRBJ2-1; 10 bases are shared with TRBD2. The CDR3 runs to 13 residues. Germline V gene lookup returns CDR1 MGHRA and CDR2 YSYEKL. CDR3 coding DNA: TGCGCCAGCAGCCATCCGGCTAGCGGGAGTGCCAGATTC. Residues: CASSHPASGSARF.

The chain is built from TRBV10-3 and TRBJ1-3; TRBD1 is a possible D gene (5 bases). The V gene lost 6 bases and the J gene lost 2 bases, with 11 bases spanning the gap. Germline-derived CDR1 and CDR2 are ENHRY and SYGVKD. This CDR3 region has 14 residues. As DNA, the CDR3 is TGTGCCATCAGGGGGACTTACCCTGGAAACACCATATATTTT. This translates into CAIRGTYPGNTIYF.